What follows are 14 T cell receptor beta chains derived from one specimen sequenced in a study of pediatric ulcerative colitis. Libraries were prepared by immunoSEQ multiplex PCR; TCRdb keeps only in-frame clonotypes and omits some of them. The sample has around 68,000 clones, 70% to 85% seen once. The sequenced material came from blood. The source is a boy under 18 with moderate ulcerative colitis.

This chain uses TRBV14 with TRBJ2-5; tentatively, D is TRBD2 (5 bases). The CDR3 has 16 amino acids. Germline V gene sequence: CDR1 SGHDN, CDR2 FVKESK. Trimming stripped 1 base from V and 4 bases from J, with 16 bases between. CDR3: CASSQGGLIHTETQYF. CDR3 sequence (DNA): TGTGCCAGCAGCCAAGGAGGACTCATACACACAGAGACCCAGTACTTC.

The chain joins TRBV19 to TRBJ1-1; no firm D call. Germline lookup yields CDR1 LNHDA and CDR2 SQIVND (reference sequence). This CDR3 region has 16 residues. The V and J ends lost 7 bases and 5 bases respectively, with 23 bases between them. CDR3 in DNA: TGTGCCAGTATTCTTACCTCCGGGAGGGCGAGAACTGAAGCTTTCTTT. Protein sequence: CASILTSGRARTEAFF.

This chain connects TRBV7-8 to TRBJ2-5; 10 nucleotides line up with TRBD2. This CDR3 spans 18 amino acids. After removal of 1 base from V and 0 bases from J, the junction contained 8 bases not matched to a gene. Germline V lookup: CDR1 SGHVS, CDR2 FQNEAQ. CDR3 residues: CASSLGASGGLYQETQYF. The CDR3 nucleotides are TGTGCCAGCAGCTTAGGGGCTAGCGGGGGTCTGTACCAAGAGACCCAGTACTTC.

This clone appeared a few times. In DNA, the CDR3 is TGCGCCAGCAGTGACGGTCAATCTAATGAAAAACTGTTTTTT. Protein product: CASSDGQSNEKLFF. The V and J genes are TRBV10-1 and TRBJ1-4, with D hard to call. Germline V gene lookup returns CDR1 WNHNN and CDR2 SYGVQD (reference sequence). V was clipped by 3 bases and J by 3 bases, with 8 bases between them. The CDR3 has 14 amino acids.

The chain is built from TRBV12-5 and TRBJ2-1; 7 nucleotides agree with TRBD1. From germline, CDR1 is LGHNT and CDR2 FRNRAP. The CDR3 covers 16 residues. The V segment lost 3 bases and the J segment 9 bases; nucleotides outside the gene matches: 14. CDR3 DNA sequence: TGTGCTAGTGGTTTCTCTGGCAGGGGGAGTCTCAGTGAGCAGTTCTTC. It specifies CASGFSGRGSLSEQFF.

The CDR3 loop reads CATSMTGGALSNQPQHF. In nucleotides, the CDR3 is TGTGCCACCAGCATGACAGGGGGCGCGTTGAGCAATCAGCCCCAGCATTTT. The chain is built from TRBV15 and TRBJ1-5; 10 nucleotides match TRBD1. Germline V gives CDR1 LNHNV, CDR2 YYDKDF (reference sequence). After removal of 4 bases from V and 1 base from J, the junction contained 7 bases not matched to a gene. This CDR3 spans 17 amino acids.

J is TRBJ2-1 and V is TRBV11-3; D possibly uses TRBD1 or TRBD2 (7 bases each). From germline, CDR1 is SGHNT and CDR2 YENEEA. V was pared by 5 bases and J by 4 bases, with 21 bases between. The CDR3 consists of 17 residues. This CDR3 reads CASSPGEGATKYNEQFF. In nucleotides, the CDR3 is TGTGCCAGCAGCCCGGGGGAGGGGGCCACGAAATACAATGAGCAGTTCTTC.

The CDR3 is CASSTTVGEQYF. DNA of the CDR3: TGTGCCAGCAGCACGACAGTTGGGGAGCAGTACTTC. The chain is built from TRBV11-3 and TRBJ2-7, with D tentatively TRBD1 (5 bases). Germline assignment: CDR1 SGHNT and CDR2 YENEEA. V was clipped by 5 bases and J by 7 bases, with 12 bases between them. The CDR3 covers 12 residues.

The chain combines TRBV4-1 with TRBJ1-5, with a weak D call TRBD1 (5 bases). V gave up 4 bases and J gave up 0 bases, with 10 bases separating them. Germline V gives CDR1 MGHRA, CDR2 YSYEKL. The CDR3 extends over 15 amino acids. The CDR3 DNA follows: TGCGCCAGCAGCCCGACAGTTAATAGCAATCAGCCCCAGCATTTT. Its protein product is CASSPTVNSNQPQHF.

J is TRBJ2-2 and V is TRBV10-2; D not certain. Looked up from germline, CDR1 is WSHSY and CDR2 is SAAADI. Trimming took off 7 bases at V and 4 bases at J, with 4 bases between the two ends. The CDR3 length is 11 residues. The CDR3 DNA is TGCGCCAGCATTGGCACCGGGGAGCTGTTTTTT. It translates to CASIGTGELFF.

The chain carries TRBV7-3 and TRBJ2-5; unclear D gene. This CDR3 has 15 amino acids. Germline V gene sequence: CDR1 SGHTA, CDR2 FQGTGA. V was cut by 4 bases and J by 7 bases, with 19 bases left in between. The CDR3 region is CASSSTPYRSGTQYF. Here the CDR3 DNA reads TGTGCCAGCAGCTCAACCCCCTACCGCTCTGGGACCCAGTACTTC.

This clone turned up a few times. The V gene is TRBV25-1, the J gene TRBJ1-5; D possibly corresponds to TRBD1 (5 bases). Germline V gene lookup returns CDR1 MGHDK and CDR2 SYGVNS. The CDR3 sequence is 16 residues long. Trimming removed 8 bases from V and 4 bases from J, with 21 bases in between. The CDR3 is CASRPTGEGQNQPQHF. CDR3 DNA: TGTGCCAGCCGACCTACCGGCGAGGGGCAGAATCAGCCCCAGCATTTT.

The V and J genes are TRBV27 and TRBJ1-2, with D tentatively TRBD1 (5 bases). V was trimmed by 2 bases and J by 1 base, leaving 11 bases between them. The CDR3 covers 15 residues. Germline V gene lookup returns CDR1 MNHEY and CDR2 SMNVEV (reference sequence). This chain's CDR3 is CASSLRGDFNYGYTF. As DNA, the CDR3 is TGTGCCAGCAGTTTACGGGGGGATTTTAACTATGGCTACACCTTC.

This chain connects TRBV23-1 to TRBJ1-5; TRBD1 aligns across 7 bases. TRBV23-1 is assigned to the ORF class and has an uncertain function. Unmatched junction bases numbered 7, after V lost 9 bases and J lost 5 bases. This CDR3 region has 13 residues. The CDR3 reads CARERGLDQPQHF. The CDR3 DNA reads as TGCGCCAGGGAGAGGGGGCTCGATCAGCCCCAGCATTTT.